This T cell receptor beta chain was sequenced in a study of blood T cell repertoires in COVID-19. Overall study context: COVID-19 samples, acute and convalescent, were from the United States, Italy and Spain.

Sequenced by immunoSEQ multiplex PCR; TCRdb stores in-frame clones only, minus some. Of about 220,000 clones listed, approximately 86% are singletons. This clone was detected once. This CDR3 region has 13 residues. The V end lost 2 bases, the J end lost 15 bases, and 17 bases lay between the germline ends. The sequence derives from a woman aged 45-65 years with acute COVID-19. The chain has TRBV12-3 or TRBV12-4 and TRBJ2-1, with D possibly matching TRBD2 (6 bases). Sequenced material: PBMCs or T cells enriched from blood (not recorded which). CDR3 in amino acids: CASSLSWGLPPFF. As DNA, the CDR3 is TGTGCCAGCAGTTTAAGTTGGGGACTCCCCCCGTTCTTC.